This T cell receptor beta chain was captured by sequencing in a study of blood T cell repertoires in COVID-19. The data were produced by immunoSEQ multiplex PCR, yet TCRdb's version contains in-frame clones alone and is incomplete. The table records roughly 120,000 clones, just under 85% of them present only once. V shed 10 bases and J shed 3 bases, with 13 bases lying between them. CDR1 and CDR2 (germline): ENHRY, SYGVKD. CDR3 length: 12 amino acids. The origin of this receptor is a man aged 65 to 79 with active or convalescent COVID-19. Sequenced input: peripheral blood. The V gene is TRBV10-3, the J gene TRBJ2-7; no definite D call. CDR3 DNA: TGTGCCACCTCGACGAGGAGCTACGAGCAGTACTTC. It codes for CATSTRSYEQYF.